This TCR beta chain was retrieved from a study of cytomegalovirus exposure and HLA in healthy donors (dated by TCRdb to 2016 to 2017). Background on the whole study: According to an earlier analysis of a few hundred of the donors, some 170 million T cells yielded roughly 100 million unique TCR beta sequences and around 280 Gb of sequence data. A later genetic analysis took genome-wide SNP genotypes for about 65% of the roughly 670 donors and used that subset as a discovery cohort. To decide whether each TCR beta V gene segment behaved as functional or pseudogenic, an earlier analysis of some 540 of the donors relied on high-throughput TCR beta sequencing. Typing coverage differed by locus: A, B, C, DRB1 and DQB1 were typed in about 629-630 donors, DQA1 in 500 to 550, DPA1 in some 610, and DPB1 in just under 490. Rather than using new phenotypic data, the later analysis identified candidate immune exposures from TCR beta sequences and from how often those sequences occurred across donors. HLA typing covered class I and class II loci at four-digit resolution. Donor age, sex, ethnicity and CMV serostatus were compiled alongside the repertoire data. Every discovery cohort repertoire had been produced on one sequencing platform. The study aimed to test whether cataloging public T cell receptors could reveal signatures of past pathogen exposure. Because of strong linkage in the cohort, five DR-DQ haplotypes were treated as single units for association and clustering. Across 398 genotyped donors of the cohort, an average of about 220,000 unique TCR beta nucleotide sequences per donor were sequenced, and roughly 20% of those sequences were non-productive. Of the approximately 400 genotyped donors, 81% were placed in the genetic ancestry cluster associated with self-reported Caucasian donors. The T cell repertoires of roughly 660 subjects were profiled by immunosequencing and related to cytomegalovirus serostatus. Approximately 310 gigabases of sequencing data and 91 million or so unique TCR sequences made up an early release that covered 640 HLA-typed donors. To study patterns of TCR occurrence, a later analysis re-analyzed previously published TCR beta repertoires from 500 to 850 donors and added high-resolution HLA genotyping. To predict cytomegalovirus infection status, the study combined high-throughput TCR immunosequencing, statistical association of individual TCRs with disease status, and machine learning. Besides the first cohort of roughly 640 subjects, a separate validation cohort made up of 120 different subjects was used.

The cohort comprised fewer than 700 healthy bone marrow donors. At the time of sampling, every cohort member was nominally healthy, though immune exposures that went unrecorded were likely present. The donor tested CMV seronegative, placing the donor among the 350 or so seronegative members of the cohort. Every donor gave a peripheral blood sample, and the peripheral blood mononuclear cells from that sample were used for TCR beta sequencing. Genomic DNA extraction from the blood cell samples was performed with the Qiagen DNeasy Blood Extraction Kit. About this clone itself: Its cognate antigen has yet to be identified. It has no much larger one-base neighbor in the sample; base qualities were not kept.

The germline V gene encodes CDR1 SQVTM and CDR2 ANQGSEA. The CDR3 covers 14 residues, taking in both the cysteine and the phenylalanine. The entry retains the CDR3 DNA only, 42 bases that are in frame from base 1. Trimming costs V 0 bases and J 5 bases, and their ends lie 13 bases apart. Results and caveats for the whole study, not just this receptor: The classifier was reported to diagnose cytomegalovirus status with high specificity and sensitivity in both the original cohort and the validation cohort. A few of the identified cytomegalovirus-associated TCR beta chains were confirmed in vitro to be specific for cytomegalovirus antigens. In a later analysis, some 18,000 TCR beta sequences were associated with specific HLA alleles at a false discovery rate of 0.05. A further reported finding was that TCR beta sequences accurately predicted the HLA-A and HLA-B alleles for most subjects in the first cohort. About 15 rarely observed V segments, including chromosome 9 orphons, were excluded from the earlier analysis of some 590 of the donors because counts were too low. Some IMGT-functional V segments, including TRBV6-2 and TRBV6-3, could not be distinguished by the 87-base-pair reads and were therefore excluded. This cohort had only TCR beta chains sequenced, and the lack of alpha or paired-chain data limited which features could be detected. Most CMV-associated TCR beta chains appeared to be HLA-restricted in a later analysis, and the HLA associations seemed to be driven largely by CMV exposure. When HLA alleles, especially DR and DQ, strongly co-occurred, TCR associations were difficult to assign to individual alleles. A total of some 180 TCR beta chains were listed by the study as associated with cytomegalovirus. The presence/absence analyses assumed that sequencing depth was roughly uniform across donors, and that assumption may not be true. A later analysis found that HLA-associated TCR beta chains were more clonally expanded and had lower generation probabilities than equally common non-associated chains. A later genetic analysis reported fewer N-insertions in productive TCRs among donors in an Asian-associated ancestry cluster than the roughly 650-donor mean. Because HLA typing was unavailable for some donors at each locus, only the typed subset was used in association tests. Correlated functional status among segregating V segments might be attributable to linkage disequilibrium, but an unknown experimental factor could not be ruled out. In a later analysis, several top co-occurrence clusters were reported to appear linked to parvovirus B19, influenza, CMV and Epstein-Barr virus. In an earlier analysis of around 600 of the donors, most TCR beta V segments were observed in productive rearrangements about 87% or about 30% of the time, broadly matching IMGT annotations. CMV serostatus was the only immune exposure information available for the cohort. Across donors, most TCR sequences were observed very rarely, whereas some public TCRs were present in many individuals. According to the authors, the approach could potentially be generalized to other disease states and immunological phenotypes. In a later analysis, the rate of TCR association differed among HLA loci, with DRB1 alleles having the most associated TCRs and HLA-C alleles having the fewest. The sequencing pipeline was judged likely to have produced a cluster of highly shared sequence variants as a technical artifact. V-gene and J-gene trimming of TCR beta chains was associated with a missense DCLRE1C variant in a later genetic analysis, and the association was replicated in an independent cohort.

Libraries were made using the immunoSEQ multiplex PCR assay. A mixture of 60 forward primers for TCR Vbeta segments and 13 reverse primers for TCR Jbeta segments was used in the multiplex PCR. A multiplex PCR assay on genomic DNA amplified the CDR3 region of rearranged TCR beta genes. The Illumina HiSeq System was used to sequence the amplified TCR beta libraries as 87-base-pair reads. The published analysis was carried out like this. A later analysis tallied around 82 million unique TCR beta chains across the roughly 610 repertoires, and approximately 12 million of those chains were shared by two or more donors. Raw reads were error-corrected and collapsed into unique sequences by a nearest-neighbor algorithm in which closely related sequences were merged to remove PCR and sequencing errors. To assign V, D and J gene segments, CDR3 sequences were aligned to IMGT reference sequences. For a sequence to be retained, a match of at least six nucleotides to both a V gene segment and a J gene segment was required. A rearrangement was called productive if the CDR3 had no stop codons and remained in frame with V and J, and every other rearrangement was called non-productive. CDR3 was defined according to IMGT convention as the region running from the second conserved V-encoded cysteine to the conserved J-encoded phenylalanine. The earlier analysis of about 560 of the donors excluded any sequence lacking an unambiguous match to a single V gene segment. In an earlier analysis of roughly 500 of the donors, V segments were called functional above 56.7% productive rearrangements and were called segregating when the between-donor standard deviation exceeded 5%. To diagnose cytomegalovirus status from the catalog of TCR beta chain sequences, a statistical classification framework was built. In a later analysis, V and J genes were assigned by comparing TCR nucleotide sequences against IMGT/GENE-DB human TR gene sequences. In a later analysis, CDR3 sequences and most-parsimonious VDJ recombination scenarios were assigned using the TCRdist pipeline. In a later analysis, each TCR beta chain was defined by its CDR3 amino acid sequence together with its V-gene family, and reads without a unique V-gene family were excluded. A later analysis removed 550 to 700 highly shared, low-generation-probability nucleotide sequences to deal with suspected cross-contamination and a sequencing artifact. In a later analysis, a clonal expansion index was calculated for each public chain from normalized within-repertoire ranks of inferred template counts. Generation probabilities in a later analysis came from a VDJ recombination model fitted to out-of-frame rearrangements, and those results were checked against IGoR. In a later analysis, TCR-TCR, TCR-HLA and TCR-CMV co-occurrence was scored with hypergeometric tests, and a repertoire-size bias correction was applied to TCR pairs. In a later analysis, false discovery rates were estimated by permuting HLA or CMV assignments 20 times. In a later analysis, co-occurring TCRs were grouped with DBSCAN, and TCRdist sequence similarity was added when clustering was performed within HLA-allele-positive subsets. Repertoires with fewer than 30,000 or more than 120,000 public chains, plus five repertoires with anomalous nucleotide sharing, were excluded from co-occurrence clustering. This immuneACCESS table, as held by TCRdb, lists in-frame sequences with V and J called but not all clones. Of the missing ones, under half trace to an unresolved V gene in checked studies; the others have no known cause. The V and J calls and clone size come from that table; D and trimming were worked out from the DNA. Recorded for this sample are 160,000 or so clones; roughly 76% of them occurred a single time. The ten largest account for around 13% of the sample.

The chain employs TRBV29-1 and TRBJ2-5; a tentative D match to TRBD1 spans 6 bases. Sequencing input: PBMCs. This receptor was identified in a woman in her 50s in good health and CMV-seronegative. The sequenced DNA is TGCAGCGTTGAAGAGCCTACAGGGTGGGAGACCCAGTACTTC. Translated, it reads CSVEEPTGWETQYF.